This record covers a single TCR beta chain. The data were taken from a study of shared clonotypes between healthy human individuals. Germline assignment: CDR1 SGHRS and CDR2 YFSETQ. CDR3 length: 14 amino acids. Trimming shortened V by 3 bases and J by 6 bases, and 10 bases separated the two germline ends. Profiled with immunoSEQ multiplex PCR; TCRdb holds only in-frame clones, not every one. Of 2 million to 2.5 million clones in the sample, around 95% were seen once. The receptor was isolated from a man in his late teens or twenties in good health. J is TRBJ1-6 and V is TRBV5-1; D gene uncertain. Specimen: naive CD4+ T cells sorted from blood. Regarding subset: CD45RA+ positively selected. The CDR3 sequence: CASSSTGVNSPLHF. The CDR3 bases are TGCGCCAGCAGCTCGACGGGAGTTAATTCACCCCTCCACTTT.